Sequencing of this T cell receptor (beta chain) was carried out in a study of T cells in Graves' hyperthyroidism and ophthalmopathy. Regions amplified from RNA transcripts were the TCR beta CDR3 regions. During a first-round RT-PCR of the TCR CDR3, the HTBI primer set was used. Each CDR3 protein is one row after TCRdb ran MiXCR on the multiplex PCR reads. The sample lists fewer than 500,000 distinct CDR3 sequences; less than 15% were seen once. This clonotype was counted between two and nine times. The length of the CDR3 is 17 residues. Trimming pared 0 bases from V and 2 bases from J, leaving 16 bases between. Germline CDR1 reads DFQATT; CDR2 reads SNEGSKA (reference sequence).

The sample consisted of blood. The clonotype was recovered from a young man with Graves' hyperthyroidism that later progressed to Graves' ophthalmopathy. This sequence joins TRBV20-1 and TRBJ1-4, with D perhaps matching TRBD1 (5 bases). CDR3 nucleotide sequence: TGCAGTGCTAGAGATCTGTCTAGGGGAGGGACTAATGAAAAACTGTTTTTT. Translation gives CSARDLSRGGTNEKLFF.